This T cell receptor (beta chain) was retrieved from a study of CD8+ T cells in alopecia areata. Study results and caveats: Because one nonresponder was included, the link of baseline CD8+ expansion to response is considered uncertain.

The treatment was: oral pan-JAK inhibitor, 5-10 mg twice daily. The study team obtained lesional scalp punch biopsies and peripheral blood from alopecia areata patients. The ends were cut back, 6 bases at V and 3 bases at J, with 6 bases in the middle. The germline V gene encodes CDR1 MNHEY and CDR2 SMNVEV (reference sequence). This CDR3 has 11 amino acids. About this clone itself: Its antigen is not known.

As the sequencing template, cDNA was produced by extracting RNA and reverse transcribing it. Method: immunoSEQ multiplex PCR; TCRdb's copy keeps in-frame clones and lacks some. The sample lists approximately 150,000 clones, around 60% occurring once. This material consisted of CD4+ T cells sorted from blood, taken at week 24, from a patient treated with tofacitinib. The chain is built from TRBV27 and TRBJ2-7, with D uncertain. The receptor was isolated from a human donor with alopecia areata. The CDR3 DNA sequence: TGTGCCAGCAGACTAAACTACGAGCAGTACTTC. Encoded protein: CASRLNYEQYF.